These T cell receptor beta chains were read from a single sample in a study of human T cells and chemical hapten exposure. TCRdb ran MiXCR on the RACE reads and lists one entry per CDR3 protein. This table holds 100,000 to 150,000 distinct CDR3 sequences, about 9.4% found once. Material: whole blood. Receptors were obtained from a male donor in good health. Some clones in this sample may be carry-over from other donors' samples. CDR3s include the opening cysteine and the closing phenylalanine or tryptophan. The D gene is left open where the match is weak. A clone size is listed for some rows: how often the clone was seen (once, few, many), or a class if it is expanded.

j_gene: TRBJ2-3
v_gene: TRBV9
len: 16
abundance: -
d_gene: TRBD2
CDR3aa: CASSVVERGGQDTQYF
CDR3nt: TGTGCCAGCAGCGTAGTTGAGCGGGGGGGCCAAGATACGCAGTATTTT

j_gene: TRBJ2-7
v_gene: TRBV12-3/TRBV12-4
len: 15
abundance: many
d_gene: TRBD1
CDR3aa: CASSSDRGRMYEQYF
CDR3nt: TGTGCCAGCAGCTCCGACAGGGGGCGCATGTACGAGCAGTACTTC

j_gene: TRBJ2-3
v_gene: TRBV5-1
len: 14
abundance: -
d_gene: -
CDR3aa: CASSVIPSTDTQYF
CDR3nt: TGCGCCAGCAGCGTCATCCCGAGTACAGATACGCAGTATTTT

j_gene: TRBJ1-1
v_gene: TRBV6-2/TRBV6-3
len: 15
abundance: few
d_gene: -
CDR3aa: CASSYSSGGGTEAFF
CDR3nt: TGTGCCAGCAGTTACTCGTCGGGGGGAGGCACTGAAGCTTTCTTT

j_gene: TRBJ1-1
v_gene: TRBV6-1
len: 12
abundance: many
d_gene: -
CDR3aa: CALKWGLSEAFF
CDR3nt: TGTGCCTTAAAATGGGGGCTTAGTGAAGCTTTCTTT

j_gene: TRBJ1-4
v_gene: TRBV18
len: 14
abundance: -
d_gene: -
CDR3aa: CASSPPEGWEKLFF
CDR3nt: TGTGCCAGCTCACCACCGGAGGGTTGGGAAAAACTGTTTTTT

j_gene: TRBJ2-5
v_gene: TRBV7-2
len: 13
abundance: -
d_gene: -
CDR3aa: CASSSMTQETQYF
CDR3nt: TGTGCCAGCAGCTCGATGACCCAAGAGACCCAGTACTTC

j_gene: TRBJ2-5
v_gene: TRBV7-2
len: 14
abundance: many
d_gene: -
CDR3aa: CASSSYRAQETQYF
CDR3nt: TGTGCCAGCAGCTCCTACAGGGCCCAAGAGACCCAGTACTTC

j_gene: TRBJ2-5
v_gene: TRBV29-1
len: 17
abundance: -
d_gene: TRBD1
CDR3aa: CSVEDQQDRGGQETQYF
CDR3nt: TGCAGCGTTGAAGATCAGCAGGACAGGGGAGGCCAAGAGACCCAGTACTTC

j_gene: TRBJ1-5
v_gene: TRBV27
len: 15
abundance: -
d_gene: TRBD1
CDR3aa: CASSFSGTGGQPQHF
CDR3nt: TGTGCCAGCAGTTTTTCCGGGACAGGGGGTCAGCCCCAGCATTTT

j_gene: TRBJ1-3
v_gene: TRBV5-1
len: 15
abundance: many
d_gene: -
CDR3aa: CASSEGSTAGNTIYF
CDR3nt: TGCGCCAGCAGCGAAGGGTCTACCGCTGGAAACACCATATATTTT

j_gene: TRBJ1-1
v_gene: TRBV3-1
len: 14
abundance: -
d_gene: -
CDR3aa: CASSQTELKTEAFF
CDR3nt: TGTGCCAGCAGCCAGACGGAACTAAAGACTGAAGCTTTCTTT

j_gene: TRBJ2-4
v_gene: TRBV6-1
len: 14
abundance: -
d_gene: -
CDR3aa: CASSENTGSTIQYF
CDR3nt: TGTGCCAGCAGTGAAAACACGGGTAGCACCATTCAGTACTTC

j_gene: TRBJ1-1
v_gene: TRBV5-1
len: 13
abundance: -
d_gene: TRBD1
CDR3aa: CASSFQGETEAFF
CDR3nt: TGCGCCAGCAGCTTCCAGGGGGAGACTGAAGCTTTCTTT

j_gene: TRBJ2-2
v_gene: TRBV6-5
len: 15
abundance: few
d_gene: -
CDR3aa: CASSYGAPSGGELFF
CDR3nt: TGTGCCAGCAGTTACGGAGCGCCAAGCGGCGGGGAGCTGTTTTTT

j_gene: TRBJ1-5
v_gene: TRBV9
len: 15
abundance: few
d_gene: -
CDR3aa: CASSKGEYSNQPQHF
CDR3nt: TGTGCCAGCAGCAAAGGGGAGTATAGCAATCAGCCCCAGCATTTT

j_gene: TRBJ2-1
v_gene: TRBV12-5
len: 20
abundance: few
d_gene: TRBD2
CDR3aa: CASGYPRTADGTSGYNEQFF
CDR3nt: TGTGCTAGTGGTTATCCCCGGACAGCTGATGGGACTAGCGGCTACAATGAGCAGTTCTTC

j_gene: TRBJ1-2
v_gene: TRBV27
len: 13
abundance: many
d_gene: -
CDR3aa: CASSLLGSDGYTF
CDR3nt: TGTGCCAGCAGTTTATTGGGGTCGGATGGCTACACCTTC

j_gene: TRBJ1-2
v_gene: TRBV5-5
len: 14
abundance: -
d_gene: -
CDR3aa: CASSLETGLRGYTF
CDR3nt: TGTGCCAGCAGCCTAGAGACAGGCCTGAGGGGCTACACCTTC

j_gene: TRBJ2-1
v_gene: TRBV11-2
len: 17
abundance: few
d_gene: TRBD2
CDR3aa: CASSLDRGLAGYNEQFF
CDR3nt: TGTGCCAGCAGCTTAGATCGGGGACTAGCGGGGTACAATGAGCAGTTCTTC

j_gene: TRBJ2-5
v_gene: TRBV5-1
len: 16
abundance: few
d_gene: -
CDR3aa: CASSRPEGGVKETQYF
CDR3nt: TGCGCCAGCAGCCGCCCCGAAGGGGGTGTTAAAGAGACCCAGTACTTC

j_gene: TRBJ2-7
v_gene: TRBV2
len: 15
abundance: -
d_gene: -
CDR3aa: CASRGSGLLSYEQYF
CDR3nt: TGTGCCAGCAGGGGGTCCGGACTACTTTCCTACGAGCAGTACTTC

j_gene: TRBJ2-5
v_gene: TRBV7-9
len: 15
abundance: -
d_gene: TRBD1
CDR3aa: CASSPRQGPQETQYF
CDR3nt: TGTGCCAGCAGCCCCAGACAGGGGCCTCAAGAGACCCAGTACTTC

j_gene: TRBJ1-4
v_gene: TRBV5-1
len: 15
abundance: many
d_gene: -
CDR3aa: CASSRGTSTDEKLFF
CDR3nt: TGCGCCAGCAGTCGGGGGACCTCGACGGATGAAAAACTGTTTTTT

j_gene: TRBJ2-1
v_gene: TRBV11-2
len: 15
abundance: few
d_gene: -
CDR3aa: CASTPGGLSYNEQFF
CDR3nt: TGTGCCAGCACTCCCGGGGGCCTCTCCTACAATGAGCAGTTCTTC

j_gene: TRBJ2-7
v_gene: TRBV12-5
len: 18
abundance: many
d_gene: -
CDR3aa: CASGLPQGAAGRFYEQYF
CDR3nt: TGTGCTAGTGGTTTGCCCCAAGGAGCGGCAGGGAGGTTCTACGAGCAGTACTTC

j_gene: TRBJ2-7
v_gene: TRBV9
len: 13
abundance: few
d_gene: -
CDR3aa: CASSATGIGEQYF
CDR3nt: TGTGCCAGCAGCGCAACGGGGATAGGGGAGCAGTACTTC

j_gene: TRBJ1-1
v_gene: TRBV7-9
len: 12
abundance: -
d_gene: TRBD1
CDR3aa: CASSSQGTGAFF
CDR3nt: TGTGCCAGCAGCTCACAGGGGACGGGAGCTTTCTTT

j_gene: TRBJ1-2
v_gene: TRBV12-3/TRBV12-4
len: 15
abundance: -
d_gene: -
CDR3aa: CASSPDRESYYGYTF
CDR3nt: TGTGCCAGCAGTCCGGACAGAGAATCATACTATGGCTACACCTTC

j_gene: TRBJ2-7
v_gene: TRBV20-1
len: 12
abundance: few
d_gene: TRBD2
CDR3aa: CSARDKGGEQYF
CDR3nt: TGCAGTGCTAGAGATAAGGGAGGGGAGCAGTACTTC

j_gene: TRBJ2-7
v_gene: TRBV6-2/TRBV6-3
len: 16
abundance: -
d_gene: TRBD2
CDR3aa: CASSYSLAGDSYEQYF
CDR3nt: TGTGCCAGCAGTTACTCCCTAGCGGGGGACTCCTACGAGCAGTACTTC

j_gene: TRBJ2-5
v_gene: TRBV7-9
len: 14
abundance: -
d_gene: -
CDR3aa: CASSLGGAVETQYF
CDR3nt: TGTGCCAGCAGCTTAGGGGGAGCGGTAGAGACCCAGTACTTC

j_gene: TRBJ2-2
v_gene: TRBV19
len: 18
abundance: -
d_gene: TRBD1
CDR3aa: CASSIAGRTGRSTGELFF
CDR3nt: TGTGCCAGTAGTATAGCCGGCCGGACAGGGAGGTCTACCGGGGAGCTGTTTTTT

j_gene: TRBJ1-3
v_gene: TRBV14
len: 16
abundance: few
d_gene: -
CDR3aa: CASSHSTGYSGNTIYF
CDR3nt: TGTGCCAGCAGCCACTCAACAGGGTACTCTGGAAACACCATATATTTT